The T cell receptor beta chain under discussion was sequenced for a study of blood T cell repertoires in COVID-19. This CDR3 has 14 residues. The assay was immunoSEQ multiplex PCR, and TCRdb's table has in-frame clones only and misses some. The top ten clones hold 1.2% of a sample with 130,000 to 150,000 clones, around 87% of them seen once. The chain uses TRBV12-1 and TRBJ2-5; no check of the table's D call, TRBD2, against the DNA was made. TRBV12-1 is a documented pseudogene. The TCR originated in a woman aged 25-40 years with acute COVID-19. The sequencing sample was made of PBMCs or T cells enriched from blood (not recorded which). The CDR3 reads CARFKAGVQETQYF. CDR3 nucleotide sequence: TGTGCCAGATTTAAAGCGGGAGTTCAGGAGACCCAGTACTTC.